What follows are 32 T cell receptor beta chains derived from one specimen sequenced in a study of blood T cell repertoires in COVID-19. The table came from immunoSEQ multiplex PCR; TCRdb's copy has only in-frame clones and leaves some out. Here the sample spans nearly 350,000 clones, around 90% being singletons. The sequenced material came from peripheral blood. The receptors derive from a woman aged 18-29 years who had recovered from COVID-19.

The J gene is TRBJ1-1, the V gene TRBV27; D is uncertain. This CDR3 region has 14 residues. V dropped 4 bases and J dropped 6 bases, with 15 bases sitting between them. Germline lookup yields CDR1 MNHEY and CDR2 SMNVEV (reference sequence). DNA of the CDR3: TGTGCCAGCAGTTCGTCGGCGGCACTCGCTGAAGCTTTCTTT. The encoded protein is CASSSSAALAEAFF.

This sequence joins TRBV7-2 and TRBJ1-2, with 11 bases identical to TRBD1. Germline trimming cut 4 bases from V and 7 bases from J; bases unmatched to any gene: 17. This CDR3 spans 18 amino acids. CDR1 and CDR2 from the germline V gene are SGHTA and FQGNSA. The CDR3 sequence is CASSSWTGGAALKGGYTF. The CDR3 DNA reads TGTGCCAGCAGCTCTTGGACAGGGGGCGCGGCGTTGAAAGGTGGCTACACCTTC. Combining the CDR3 with reference TRBV7-2 and TRBJ1-2 gives the whole variable domain GAGVSQSPSNKVTEKGKDVELRCDPISGHTALYWYRQSLGQGLEFLIYFQGNSAPDKSGLPSDRFSAERTGGSVSTLTIQRTQQEDSAVYLCASSSWTGGAALKGGYTFGSGTRLTVV.

The sample holds one count of this clone. The chain has TRBV10-3 and TRBJ2-5, with D perhaps matching TRBD1 (5 bases). The CDR3 contains 15 residues. With 0 bases removed from V and 5 bases from J, the gap between germline ends came to 13 bases. Per germline, CDR1 ENHRY and CDR2 SYGVKD. CDR3 bases: TGTGCCATCAGTGAGTCGGGTCAGGGTCAGGAGACCCAGTACTTC. This sequence encodes CAISESGQGQETQYF.

The rearrangement links TRBV19 to TRBJ1-2; D is unresolved. The length of the CDR3 is 12 residues. In germline, CDR1 is LNHDA, CDR2 SQIVND (reference sequence). V dropped 0 bases and J dropped 6 bases, with 5 bases sitting between them. The CDR3 DNA reads TGTGCCAGTAGTATAGACCCCAATGGCTACACCTTC. Protein sequence: CASSIDPNGYTF.

The V call is TRBV7-2, the J call TRBJ2-1, with 10 bases that match TRBD2. The CDR3 is made up of 16 amino acids. V shed 5 bases, J shed 8 bases, and the junction held 12 bases outside the gene matches. The germline V gene encodes CDR1 SGHTA and CDR2 FQGNSA. CDR3 in amino acids: CASSPGGSGRAYEQFF. Here the CDR3 DNA reads TGTGCCAGCAGCCCCGGGGGCAGCGGGAGGGCGTATGAGCAGTTCTTC.

The genes are TRBV11-3 and TRBJ2-1; TRBD2 matches at 7 bases. V lost 5 bases and J lost 3; bases outside the gene matches: 7. The CDR3 totals 15 residues. Germline V gene lookup returns CDR1 SGHNT and CDR2 YENEEA. The CDR3 bases are TGTGCCAGCAGCCTTAGGCTAGCGGACTACAATGAGCAGTTCTTC. Encoded protein: CASSLRLADYNEQFF. Drawing the rest from reference TRBV11-3 and TRBJ2-1, the complete variable domain is EAGVVQSPRYKIIEKKQPVAFWCNPISGHNTLYWYLQNLGQGPELLIRYENEEAVDDSQLPKDRFSAERLKGVDSTLKIQPAELGDSAVYLCASSLRLADYNEQFFGPGTRLTVL.

Turning to this clone: The same CDR3 also results from other DNA sequences found in this sample. This chain links TRBV7-2 with TRBJ1-1, with D perhaps matching TRBD1 (5 bases). V lost 0 bases and J lost 2, with 10 bases in between. CDR3 length: 15 amino acids. Germline loops: CDR1 SGHTA, CDR2 FQGNSA. This CDR3 reads CASSLAPGLNTEAFF. In DNA form, the CDR3 reads TGTGCCAGCAGCTTAGCGCCGGGACTCAACACTGAAGCTTTCTTT.

This clone appeared once. The chain couples TRBV9 to TRBJ1-6, with D unclear. Trimming cost V 3 bases and J 0 bases, with 7 bases left between them. CDR3 length: 15 residues. Germline assignment: CDR1 SGDLS and CDR2 YYNGEE. The CDR3 is CASSAGSSYNSPLHF. The DNA for the CDR3 is TGTGCCAGCAGCGCCGGTAGCTCCTATAATTCACCCCTCCACTTT.

The J gene is TRBJ2-1, the V gene TRBV7-6; 8 positions agree with TRBD2. The germline V gene encodes CDR1 SGHVS and CDR2 FNYEAQ. The CDR3 is 17 residues long. Unmatched junction bases numbered 6, after V lost 2 bases and J lost 0 bases. The CDR3 nucleotides read TGTGCCAGCAGCTTACTTGGCGGGGGGAGCTCCTACAATGAGCAGTTCTTC. This codes for CASSLLGGGSSYNEQFF.

The chain links TRBV27 to TRBJ1-5; no reliable D call. The ends were cut back, 6 bases at V and 3 bases at J, with 6 bases in the middle. The CDR3 loop spans 12 amino acids. Per germline, CDR1 MNHEY and CDR2 SMNVEV (reference sequence). CDR3 in amino acids: CASRRYNQPQHF. The DNA for the CDR3 is TGTGCCAGCAGGCGATACAATCAGCCCCAGCATTTT.

The chain links TRBV5-8 to TRBJ2-1; the match to TRBD2 covers 8 bases. V was pared by 0 bases and J by 3 bases, with 5 bases of the junction left unmatched. CDR3 size: 16 residues. The germline V gene encodes CDR1 SGHTS and CDR2 YDEGEE. This CDR3 reads CASSLVITSGYNEQFF. The CDR3 nucleotides are TGTGCCAGCAGCTTGGTGATTACTAGCGGCTACAATGAGCAGTTCTTC. The whole variable domain, filled in from reference TRBV5-8 and TRBJ2-1, reads EAGVTQSPTHLIKTRGQQATLRCSPISGHTSVYWYQQALGLGLQFLLWYDEGEERNRGNFPPRFSGRQFPNYSSELNVNALELEDSALYLCASSLVITSGYNEQFFGPGTRLTVL.

The genes are TRBV9 and TRBJ2-1, with 7 bases fitting TRBD2. This CDR3 has 15 residues. Germline V gene lookup returns CDR1 SGDLS and CDR2 YYNGEE. The junction had 5 bases not matched to a gene; V was cut back by 1 base and J by 4 bases. For the CDR3, the DNA is TGTGCCAGCAGCGTATCCAGCGGGGTATACAATGAGCAGTTCTTC. It codes for CASSVSSGVYNEQFF.

The rearrangement uses TRBV14 and TRBJ2-5, with D perhaps TRBD2 (6 bases). The CDR3 sequence is 13 residues long. Germline V gives CDR1 SGHDN, CDR2 FVKESK. Trimming took off 4 bases at V and 5 bases at J, with 11 bases between the two ends. Here the CDR3 DNA reads TGTGCCAGCAGCCCATGGGCGGGGGAGACCCAGTACTTC. Amino acid sequence: CASSPWAGETQYF.

The V call is TRBV19, the J call TRBJ1-4; TRBD1 matches at 8 bases. The CDR3 has 14 amino acids. The J segment lost 6 bases and the V segment lost 3 bases, leaving 3 bases of the junction unmatched. From germline, CDR1 is LNHDA and CDR2 SQIVND (reference sequence). CDR3 amino acids: CASSIGQGHEKLFF. The CDR3 DNA follows: TGTGCCAGTAGTATTGGACAGGGCCATGAAAAACTGTTTTTT.

The chain joins TRBV2 to TRBJ1-3, with D perhaps TRBD1 (6 bases). The CDR3 totals 15 residues. Looked up from germline, CDR1 is SNHLY and CDR2 is FYNNEI. V gave up 6 bases and J gave up 0 bases, with 12 bases separating them. The CDR3 DNA is TGTGCCAGCAGGCCACAGGGTTACTCTGGAAACACCATATATTTT. This codes for CASRPQGYSGNTIYF.

V usage is TRBV28 and J usage is TRBJ2-1, with 8 nucleotides matching TRBD2. Germline CDR1 is MDHEN and CDR2 is SYDVKM. The CDR3 has 14 amino acids. The V segment lost 8 bases and the J segment 0 bases; nucleotides outside the gene matches: 3. The CDR3 loop reads CASCGGSSYNEQFF. CDR3 sequence (DNA): TGTGCCAGCTGCGGGGGGAGCTCCTACAATGAGCAGTTCTTC.

V usage is TRBV5-1 and J usage is TRBJ2-3, with 10 bases that match TRBD2. Germline loops: CDR1 SGHRS, CDR2 YFSETQ. Germline trimming cut 1 base from V and 6 bases from J; bases unmatched to any gene: 8. The CDR3 extends over 16 amino acids. The CDR3 here is CASSLTSGDIGDTQYF. The DNA for the CDR3 is TGCGCCAGCAGCTTGACTAGCGGGGATATTGGGGATACGCAGTATTTT.

This clone appeared a single time. This chain uses TRBV29-1 with TRBJ1-2; D is ambiguous. Trimming removed 4 bases at V and 0 bases at J, with 6 bases between. The germline V gene encodes CDR1 SQVTM and CDR2 ANQGSEA. CDR3 length: 12 amino acids. The CDR3 DNA follows: TGCAGCGTTGTTGCAGCTAACTATGGCTACACCTTC. This sequence encodes CSVVAANYGYTF.

CDR3 in amino acids: CASSRTVGYEQYV. The DNA of the CDR3 is TGTGCCAGCAGTCGGACAGTGGGGTACGAGCAGTACGTC. The rearrangement links TRBV11-3 to TRBJ2-7; weak D call: TRBD1 (6 bases). Germline-derived CDR1 and CDR2 are SGHNT and YENEEA. V gave up 6 bases and J gave up 4 bases, with 13 bases separating them. The CDR3 totals 13 residues.

The chain joins TRBV19 to TRBJ1-3; D is perhaps TRBD1 (6 bases). V lost 10 bases and J lost 3, with 19 bases in between. Looked up from germline, CDR1 is LNHDA and CDR2 is SQIVND (reference sequence). The length of the CDR3 is 15 residues. CDR3 nucleotide sequence: TGTGCCACTAAGGGGGGGGAAAGCGGTGGAAACACCATATATTTT. This codes for CATKGGESGGNTIYF.

The CDR3, as DNA: TGTGCCAGTACCGCGACAGGAGACCCCTATGGCTACACCTTC. Its translation is CASTATGDPYGYTF. The chain links TRBV19 to TRBJ1-2; D possibly corresponds to TRBD1 (6 bases). Looked up from germline, CDR1 is LNHDA and CDR2 is SQIVND (reference sequence). The CDR3 is 14 residues long. Between the trimmed V and J ends, which lost 7 bases and 4 bases, there was a span of 16 bases.

The chain employs TRBV18 and TRBJ2-3; 8 bases are a match to TRBD2. The V segment lost 4 bases and the J segment 0 bases; nucleotides outside the gene matches: 9. This CDR3 is built from 17 residues. CDR1 and CDR2 from the germline V gene are KGHSH and LQKENI. The CDR3 protein is CASSRGRSGGSTDTQYF. CDR3 nucleotide sequence: TGTGCCAGCTCACGAGGTAGGAGCGGGGGAAGCACAGATACGCAGTATTTT.

For the CDR3, the DNA is TGTGCCAGCAGTGACGGCGGGGGGGGTGTGAATGAGCAGTTCTTC. Translated: CASSDGGGGVNEQFF. The chain is built from TRBV6-4 and TRBJ2-1; TRBD2 matches 9 bases. Germline CDR1 reads MRHNA; CDR2 reads SNTAGT. The CDR3 contains 15 residues. V was pared by 2 bases and J by 7 bases, with 6 bases of the junction left unmatched.

This clone came up a few times. The CDR3 here is CASSISGGQGYGYTF. CDR3 DNA: TGTGCCAGTAGTATTAGTGGAGGACAGGGCTATGGCTACACCTTC. The chain uses TRBV19 and TRBJ1-2, with 8 bases that match TRBD1. The CDR3 is 15 amino acids. The V and J ends lost 3 bases and 4 bases, in that order; junction bases with no gene match: 7. Germline lookup yields CDR1 LNHDA and CDR2 SQIVND (reference sequence).

The chain employs TRBV5-4 and TRBJ2-1; 11 bases fit TRBD1. The CDR3 sequence is 15 residues long. V gave up 3 bases and J gave up 5 bases; unmatched junction bases: 4. Per germline, CDR1 SGHNT and CDR2 YYREEE (reference sequence). The chain's CDR3 is CASSSGQGGNNEQFF. The DNA of the CDR3 is TGTGCCAGCAGCTCGGGACAGGGGGGGAACAATGAGCAGTTCTTC.

This clone was counted only a few times. The rearrangement joins TRBV9 to TRBJ2-1; TRBD2 aligns across 7 bases. Germline V gene data show CDR1 as SGDLS and CDR2 as YYNGEE. V was clipped by 1 base and J by 6 bases; unmatched bases: 4. CDR3 length: 14 residues. CDR3 nucleotide sequence: TGTGCCAGCAGCGTAACGCGGGAGATCAATGAGCAGTTCTTC. It yields the protein CASSVTREINEQFF.

V gene TRBV7-2 combines with J gene TRBJ1-2; 8 nucleotides align to TRBD1. This CDR3 has 13 residues. Germline trimming cut 6 bases from V and 5 bases from J; bases unmatched to any gene: 5. Germline CDR1 SGHTA, CDR2 FQGNSA. The CDR3 DNA reads TGTGCCAGCAGGCCGGGACAGGAGTATGGCTACACCTTC. It translates to CASRPGQEYGYTF.

V usage is TRBV19 and J usage is TRBJ1-5; D is possibly TRBD1 (6 bases). V gave up 3 bases and J gave up 5 bases, with 11 bases separating them. The CDR3 spans 14 residues. Germline V gene data show CDR1 as LNHDA and CDR2 as SQIVND (reference sequence). The CDR3 loop reads CASSIRDKYQPQHF. The CDR3 nucleotides are TGTGCCAGTAGTATCCGGGACAAATATCAGCCCCAGCATTTT.

V gene TRBV10-3 combines with J gene TRBJ1-1, with no clear D. Germline V CDR1 and CDR2: ENHRY, SYGVKD. Trimming took 8 bases from V and 3 from J, leaving 7 bases between them. The CDR3 covers 11 residues. The CDR3 nucleotides are TGTGCCATCCAGAGGGACACTGAAGCTTTCTTT. Its protein is CAIQRDTEAFF.

This chain's CDR3 is CASSFRQGALNTEAFF. CDR3 DNA: TGTGCCAGCAGCTTCCGACAGGGCGCTCTGAACACTGAAGCTTTCTTT. This chain connects TRBV5-5 to TRBJ1-1, with 7 bases matching TRBD1. V shed 2 bases, J shed 0 bases, and the junction held 7 bases outside the gene matches. Germline V lookup: CDR1 SGHKS, CDR2 YYEKEE (reference sequence). CDR3 length: 16 amino acids.

This chain connects TRBV2 to TRBJ2-3, with D perhaps TRBD2 (6 bases). Trimming stripped 3 bases from V and 0 bases from J, with 13 bases between. Germline loops: CDR1 SNHLY, CDR2 FYNNEI. The length of the CDR3 is 16 residues. The CDR3 DNA sequence: TGTGCCAGCAGTGAGGGACTCCGAACTAGCACAGATACGCAGTATTTT. It codes for CASSEGLRTSTDTQYF.

This clone was picked up a small number of times. This chain joins TRBV19 and TRBJ2-2; 8 bases agree with TRBD2. This CDR3 is 15 amino acids long. CDR1 is LNHDA and CDR2 is SQIVND in the germline V gene (reference sequence). Germline trimming cut 5 bases from V and 6 bases from J; bases unmatched to any gene: 8. The CDR3 protein is CASSPRTSPAGELFF. The CDR3, as DNA: TGTGCCAGTAGTCCGCGGACTAGCCCAGCCGGGGAGCTGTTTTTT.